Following are 3 T cell receptor beta chains from one sample sequenced in a study of human T cells and chemical hapten exposure. Time point noted: patch test 1, 2 weeks after DPC sensitization. The treatment here: therapeutic diphenylcyclopropenone sensitization with weekly scalp DPC. From the RACE reads, TCRdb called clonotypes with MiXCR, one entry per CDR3 protein. Altogether around 74,000 distinct CDR3 sequences are present, about 31% being singletons, with the ten largest covering about 8.9%. Specimen: whole blood, collected in connection with sensitization to the hapten diphenylcyclopropenone (DPC). The source of these receptors is a middle-aged man with alopecia areata. Some clones in this sample may be carry-over from other donors' samples.

In regard to this clonotype: The junction does not match germline at one end; this may be a read error. V is TRBV3-1 and J is TRBJ2-5; D is ambiguous. CDR1 and CDR2 from the germline V gene are LGHDT and YNNKEL (reference sequence). The CDR3 is 16 residues long. The CDR3 is CASSQDLRPTQETQYF. CDR3 nucleotides: TGTGCCAGCAGTCAAGATCTACGACCGACCCAAGAGACCCAGTACTTC.

This chain links TRBV20-1 with TRBJ2-3; D remains ambiguous. Germline V CDR1 and CDR2: DFQATT, SNEGSKA (reference sequence). Trimming cost V 2 bases and J 1 base, with 10 bases left between them. This CDR3 region has 14 residues. In DNA form, the CDR3 reads TGCAGTGCTAGAATCAGCGCCCGCACAGATACGCAGTATTTT. This encodes CSARISARTDTQYF.

The chain combines TRBV12-3 or TRBV12-4 with TRBJ1-3; maybe TRBD1 (6 bases). Trimming removed 3 bases at V and 8 bases at J, with 17 bases between. The CDR3 runs to 15 residues. This CDR3 is CASSFINRERDTIYF. DNA of the CDR3: TGTGCCAGCAGTTTTATCAACAGGGAACGGGACACCATATATTTT.